The 22 T cell receptor beta chains below were found in one sample sequenced in a study of cytomegalovirus exposure and HLA in healthy donors. The PCR ran on 60 Vbeta and 13 Jbeta primers. Measured with immunoSEQ multiplex PCR; TCRdb has only the in-frame clones, and not every one. The sample records around 120,000 clones, about three quarters being singletons. The sample was PBMCs. The receptors here all came from a man in his thirties or forties in good health and CMV-seronegative.

V is TRBV5-4 and J is TRBJ2-7, with D maybe TRBD2 (6 bases). The CDR3 runs to 13 residues. V was pared by 2 bases and J by 7 bases, with 13 bases between. Germline CDR1 is SGHNT and CDR2 is YYREEE (reference sequence). CDR3 residues: CASSFAGREEQYF. CDR3 bases: TGTGCCAGCAGCTTCGCGGGACGGGAAGAGCAGTACTTC.

The chain uses TRBV19 and TRBJ2-5; 7 nucleotides align to TRBD2. This CDR3 is built from 18 residues. The germline V gene encodes CDR1 LNHDA and CDR2 SQIVND (reference sequence). V shed 4 bases and J 1 base; nucleotides not matched to a gene: 15. In DNA, the CDR3 is TGTGCCAGTAGTACTTATTCCACTAGCGCTATGCCCCAAGAGACCCAGTACTTC. Translating it yields CASSTYSTSAMPQETQYF.

The chain joins TRBV5-6 to TRBJ1-2; D ambiguous. CDR1 and CDR2 from the germline V gene are SGHDT and YYEEEE. Trimming removed 4 bases from V and 4 bases from J, with 20 bases in between. The CDR3 extends over 16 amino acids. This chain's CDR3 is CASSPDQSFRLYGYTF. The CDR3 region has the DNA TGTGCCAGCAGCCCAGACCAATCCTTTAGACTCTATGGCTACACCTTC.

The chain recombines TRBV4-2 with TRBJ2-7, with D maybe TRBD2 (6 bases). V gave up 0 bases and J gave up 1 base, with 25 bases separating them. This CDR3 is 20 amino acids long. Germline lookup yields CDR1 LGHNA and CDR2 YNFKEQ. Here the CDR3 reads CASSQDRLKASAGSSYEQYF. The CDR3 DNA reads as TGTGCCAGCAGCCAAGATCGCCTCAAGGCTAGCGCTGGGAGTTCCTACGAGCAGTACTTC.

The chain couples TRBV30 to TRBJ2-7; D is unclear. V lost 3 bases and J lost 3, with 12 bases in between. This CDR3 has 13 amino acids. Germline CDR1 and CDR2: GTSNPN and SVGIG (reference sequence). This CDR3 reads CAWSQSGDYEQYF. The CDR3 bases are TGTGCCTGGAGCCAGTCTGGAGACTACGAGCAGTACTTC. Based on the CDR3 plus reference TRBV30 and TRBJ2-7, the full variable domain is SQTIHQWPATLVQPVGSPLSLECTVEGTSNPNLYWYRQAAGRGLQLLFYSVGIGQISSEVPQNLSASRPQDRQFILSSKKLLLSDSGFYLCAWSQSGDYEQYFGPGTRLTVT.

The rearrangement uses TRBV29-1 and TRBJ2-1, with D maybe TRBD2 (5 bases). The germline V gene encodes CDR1 SQVTM and CDR2 ANQGSEA. Trimming took 1 base from V and 0 from J, leaving 7 bases between them. The CDR3 has 14 amino acids. As DNA, the CDR3 is TGCAGCGTTGAAGGCGGGTTCTCCTACAATGAGCAGTTCTTC. The encoded protein is CSVEGGFSYNEQFF.

The chain links TRBV30 to TRBJ1-1; no clear D. The CDR3 is 14 residues long. V was pared by 0 bases and J by 0 bases, with 8 bases between. In germline, CDR1 is GTSNPN, CDR2 SVGIG (reference sequence). For the CDR3, the DNA is TGTGCCTGGAGTGTTGGTCGGTTGAACACTGAAGCTTTCTTT. Translation gives CAWSVGRLNTEAFF.

As for this clone: The junction shows a germline mismatch at one end, possibly a read error. The identical CDR3 is also encoded by other nucleotide sequences in the sample. CDR3 sequence (DNA): TGTGCCAGCAGTTACAGCTCCGGGACTAGCTACGAACAGTACTTC. Its protein is CASSYSSGTSYEQYF. The J gene is TRBJ2-7, the V gene TRBV6-5, with 9 bases lining up with TRBD2. This CDR3 comprises 15 residues. CDR1 is MNHEY and CDR2 is SVGAGI in the germline V gene.

This clone has more than one count but fewer than ten. This chain uses TRBV4-2 with TRBJ2-5; 8 bases match TRBD2. With 3 bases clipped from V and 4 bases from J, the junction kept 10 bases outside the gene matches. Germline values: CDR1 LGHNA, CDR2 YNFKEQ. The CDR3 consists of 16 residues. For the CDR3, the DNA is TGTGCCAGCAGCCAGGAACCGGGACTAGGGAGAGAGACCCAGTACTTC. Translating gives CASSQEPGLGRETQYF.

The chain joins TRBV4-3 to TRBJ2-5; 8 bases fit TRBD2. The CDR3 covers 15 residues. Germline CDR1 and CDR2: LGHNA and YSLEER. The V gene end was trimmed by 4 bases and the J gene end by 3 bases; junction bases not matched to a gene: 7. Here the CDR3 DNA reads TGCGCCAGCAGCCCCGGGGGGGCTATCAAAGAGACCCAGTACTTC. Protein product: CASSPGGAIKETQYF.

V usage is TRBV10-3 and J usage is TRBJ1-2, with 7 positions matching TRBD1. The germline CDR1 and CDR2 sequences are ENHRY and SYGVKD. The CDR3 covers 16 residues. Unmatched junction bases numbered 10, after V lost 3 bases and J lost 3 bases. The CDR3 coding sequence is TGTGCCATCAGTGATCCGGGTAGGGGGCGGGACTATGGCTACACCTTC. It is translated as CAISDPGRGRDYGYTF.

This chain connects TRBV5-1 to TRBJ2-4; tentatively, D is TRBD2 (6 bases). V was pared by 3 bases and J by 0 bases, with 16 bases between. The germline gives CDR1 SGHRS, CDR2 YFSETQ. The CDR3 sequence is 17 residues long. CDR3 loop: CASSSPAGDLAKNIQYF. CDR3 DNA sequence: TGCGCCAGCAGCTCCCCCGCCGGGGACTTAGCCAAAAACATTCAGTACTTC.

This chain joins TRBV27 and TRBJ1-3, with 8 bases aligning to TRBD1. CDR3 length: 15 residues. Trimming removed 5 bases from V and 0 bases from J; junction bases left unmatched: 3. CDR1 MNHEY and CDR2 SMNVEV come from the germline V gene (reference sequence). The CDR3 DNA reads as TGTGCCAGCAGTATGCAGGGGGCCTCTGGAAACACCATATATTTT. Translated: CASSMQGASGNTIYF.

This clone was detected only once. The V gene is TRBV7-9, the J gene TRBJ1-2, with a weak D call TRBD1 (5 bases). This CDR3 is built from 13 residues. Germline V lookup: CDR1 SEHNR, CDR2 FQNEAQ (reference sequence). Trimming took 3 bases from V and 4 from J, leaving 9 bases between them. CDR3 in amino acids: CASSFKGAYGYTF. CDR3 sequence (DNA): TGTGCCAGCAGCTTCAAAGGGGCCTATGGCTACACCTTC.

This chain links TRBV5-1 with TRBJ1-3, with 8 nucleotides matching TRBD1. J was trimmed by 4 bases and V by 10 bases; bases with no gene match: 10. Germline-derived CDR1 and CDR2 are SGHRS and YFSETQ. This CDR3 is 14 amino acids long. CDR3 nucleotides: TGCGCCTCTTGCCAGGGGGCAGAAGGAAACACCATATATTTT. It is translated as CASCQGAEGNTIYF.

This chain links TRBV9 with TRBJ2-3; 7 positions match TRBD2. This CDR3 comprises 14 residues. From germline, CDR1 is SGDLS and CDR2 YYNGEE. Losses at the gene ends were 4 bases for V and 2 bases for J; bases not matched to a gene: 4. The CDR3 DNA reads TGTGCCAGCAGCCCAGCGGGGATCACAGATACGCAGTATTTT. Translation: CASSPAGITDTQYF.

The gene calls are TRBV9 and TRBJ1-5, with 7 bases identical to TRBD1. This CDR3 contains 14 residues. Germline V gene lookup returns CDR1 SGDLS and CDR2 YYNGEE. V dropped 3 bases and J dropped 5; count of bases not matched to a gene: 5. The CDR3 loop is CASSAGTDYQPQHF. The DNA of the CDR3 is TGTGCCAGCAGCGCCGGGACAGACTATCAGCCCCAGCATTTT.

The gene calls are TRBV11-2 and TRBJ1-3, with 7 bases aligning to TRBD1. The CDR3 is 14 amino acids. CDR1 is SGHAT and CDR2 is FQNNGV in the germline V gene. The ends lost 5 bases at V and 4 bases at J; junction bases unmatched: 5. The CDR3 sequence: CASSPDRRGNTIYF. For the CDR3, the DNA is TGTGCCAGCAGCCCGGACAGGAGGGGAAACACCATATATTTT. Based on the CDR3 plus reference TRBV11-2 and TRBJ1-3, the full variable domain is EAGVAQSPRYKIIEKRQSVAFWCNPISGHATLYWYQQILGQGPKLLIQFQNNGVVDDSQLPKDRFSAERLKGVDSTLKIQPAKLEDSAVYLCASSPDRRGNTIYFGEGSWLTVV.

This clone was seen only once. V and J are TRBV19 and TRBJ2-3; D possibly corresponds to TRBD2 (6 bases). Germline V gives CDR1 LNHDA, CDR2 SQIVND (reference sequence). The V gene lost 2 bases and the J gene lost 2 bases, with 11 bases spanning the gap. The CDR3 is 15 amino acids. CDR3 amino acids: CASSIIGGNTDTQYF. In nucleotides, the CDR3 is TGTGCCAGTAGTATAATAGGAGGGAACACAGATACGCAGTATTTT.

The rearrangement joins TRBV30 to TRBJ1-6; no clear D gene. Per the germline V gene, CDR1 is GTSNPN and CDR2 is SVGIG (reference sequence). This CDR3 is 13 amino acids long. V lost 0 bases and J lost 13, with 13 bases in between. This chain's CDR3 is CAWSVTQMIPLHF. The CDR3 DNA is TGTGCCTGGAGTGTCACGCAGATGATTCCCCTCCACTTT.

The V call is TRBV19, the J call TRBJ1-5; a possible D gene is TRBD1 (5 bases). CDR3 length: 16 amino acids. V lost 1 base and J 5 bases, leaving 15 bases between the germline ends. Germline CDR1 LNHDA, CDR2 SQIVND (reference sequence). Written as DNA, the CDR3 is TGTGCCAGTAGTATAGGCGGAGGGGATCGTGATCAGCCCCAGCATTTT. It is translated as CASSIGGGDRDQPQHF.

In its sample, this clone was seen once. The gene calls are TRBV28 and TRBJ2-7; TRBD2 might be the D (5 bases). The germline V and J ends were trimmed by 6 bases and 3 bases, with 9 bases remaining between them. Germline CDR1 reads MDHEN; CDR2 reads SYDVKM. The CDR3 totals 12 residues. The CDR3 nucleotides are TGTGCCAGCAGCGAGGGCCTCTACGAGCAGTACTTC. This gives the protein CASSEGLYEQYF.